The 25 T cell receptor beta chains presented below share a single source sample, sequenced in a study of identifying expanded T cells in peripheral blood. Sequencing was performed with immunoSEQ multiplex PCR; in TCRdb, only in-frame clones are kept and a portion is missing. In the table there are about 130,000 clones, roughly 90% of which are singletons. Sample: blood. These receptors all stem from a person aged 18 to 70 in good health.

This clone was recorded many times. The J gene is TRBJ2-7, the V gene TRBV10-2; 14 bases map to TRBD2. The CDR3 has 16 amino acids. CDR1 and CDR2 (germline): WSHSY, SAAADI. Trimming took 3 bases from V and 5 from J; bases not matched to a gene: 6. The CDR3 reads CASSESSGLAGDEQYF. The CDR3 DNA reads TGCGCCAGCAGTGAAAGTTCGGGACTAGCGGGAGACGAGCAGTACTTC.

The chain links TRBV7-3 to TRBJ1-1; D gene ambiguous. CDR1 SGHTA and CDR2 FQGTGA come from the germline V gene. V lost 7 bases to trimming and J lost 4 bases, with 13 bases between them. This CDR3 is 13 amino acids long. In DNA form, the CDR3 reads TGTGCCAGCACCCCCGTGGTAGCCACTGAAGCTTTCTTT. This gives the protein CASTPVVATEAFF.

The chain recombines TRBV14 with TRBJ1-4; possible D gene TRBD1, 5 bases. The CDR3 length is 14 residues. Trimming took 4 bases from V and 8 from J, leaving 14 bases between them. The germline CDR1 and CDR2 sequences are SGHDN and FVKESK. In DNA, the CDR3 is TGTGCCAGCAGCCCTCGGGCTTGGGGGGAAAAACTGTTTTTT. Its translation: CASSPRAWGEKLFF.

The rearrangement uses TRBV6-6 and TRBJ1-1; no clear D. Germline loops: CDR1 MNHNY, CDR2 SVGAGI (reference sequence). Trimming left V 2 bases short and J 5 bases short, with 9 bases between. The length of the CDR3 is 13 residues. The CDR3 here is CASSYPGETEAFF. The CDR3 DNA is TGTGCCAGCAGTTACCCAGGAGAAACTGAAGCTTTCTTT.

The CDR3 reads CASSLVGQGYGYTF. For the CDR3, the DNA is TGTGCCAGCAGCTTAGTAGGGCAGGGATATGGCTACACCTTC. The chain couples TRBV7-9 to TRBJ1-2, with a weak D call TRBD1 (5 bases). V shed 1 base and J shed 5 bases, with 11 bases lying between them. The germline V gene encodes CDR1 SEHNR and CDR2 FQNEAQ (reference sequence). The CDR3 contains 14 residues.

CDR3 coding DNA: TGCAGTGCTAGGGGATCCGGTGAGCAGTTCTTC. Amino acid sequence: CSARGSGEQFF. This sequence joins TRBV20-1 and TRBJ2-1; D is uncertain. In germline, CDR1 is DFQATT, CDR2 SNEGSKA (reference sequence). Trimming removed 3 bases from V and 9 bases from J, with 9 bases in between. CDR3 length: 11 amino acids.

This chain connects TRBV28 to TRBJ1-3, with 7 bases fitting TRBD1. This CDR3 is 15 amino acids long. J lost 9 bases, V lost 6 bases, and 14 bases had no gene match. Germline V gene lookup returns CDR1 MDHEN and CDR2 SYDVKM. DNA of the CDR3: TGTGCCAGCAGGTTTCAGGGGGGCCGGATGGCCACCATATATTTT. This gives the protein CASRFQGGRMATIYF.

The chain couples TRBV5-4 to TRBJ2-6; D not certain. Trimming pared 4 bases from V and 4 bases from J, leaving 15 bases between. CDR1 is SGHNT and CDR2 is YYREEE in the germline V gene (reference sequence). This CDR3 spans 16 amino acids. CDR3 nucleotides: TGTGCCAGCAGCACGATGGACCGCCCCGGGGCCAACGTCCTGACTTTC. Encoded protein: CASSTMDRPGANVLTF.

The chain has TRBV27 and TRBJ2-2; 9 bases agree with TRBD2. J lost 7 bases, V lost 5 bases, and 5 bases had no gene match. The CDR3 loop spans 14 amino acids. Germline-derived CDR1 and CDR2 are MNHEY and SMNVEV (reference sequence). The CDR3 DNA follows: TGTGCCAGCAGTAGCGGGGGGATTAACGGGGAGCTGTTTTTT. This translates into CASSSGGINGELFF.

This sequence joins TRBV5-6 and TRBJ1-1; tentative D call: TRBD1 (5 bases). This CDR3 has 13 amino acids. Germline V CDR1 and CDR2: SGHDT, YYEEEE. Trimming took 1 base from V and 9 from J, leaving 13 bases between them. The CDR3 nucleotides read TGTGCCAGCAGCTTGCCAGGGCTCCTGAAAGCTTTCTTT. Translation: CASSLPGLLKAFF.

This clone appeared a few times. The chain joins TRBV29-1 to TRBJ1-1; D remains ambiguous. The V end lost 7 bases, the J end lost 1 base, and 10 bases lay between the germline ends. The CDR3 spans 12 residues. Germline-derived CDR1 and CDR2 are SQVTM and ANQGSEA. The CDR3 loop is CSDAGPNTEAFF. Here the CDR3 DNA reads TGCAGCGATGCAGGTCCGAACACTGAAGCTTTCTTT.

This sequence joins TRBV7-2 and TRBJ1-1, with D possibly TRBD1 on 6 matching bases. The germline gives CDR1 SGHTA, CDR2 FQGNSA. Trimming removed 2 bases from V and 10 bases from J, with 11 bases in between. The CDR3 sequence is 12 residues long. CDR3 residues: CASSLMGAGAFF. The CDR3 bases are TGTGCCAGCAGCTTAATGGGGGCGGGAGCTTTCTTT.

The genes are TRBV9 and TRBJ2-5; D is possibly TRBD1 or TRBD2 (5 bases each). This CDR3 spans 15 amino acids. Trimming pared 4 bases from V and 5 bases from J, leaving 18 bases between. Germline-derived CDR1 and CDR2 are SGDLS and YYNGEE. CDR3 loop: CASSPGPAGGETQYF. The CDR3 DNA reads TGTGCCAGCAGCCCGGGACCTGCGGGTGGGGAGACCCAGTACTTC.

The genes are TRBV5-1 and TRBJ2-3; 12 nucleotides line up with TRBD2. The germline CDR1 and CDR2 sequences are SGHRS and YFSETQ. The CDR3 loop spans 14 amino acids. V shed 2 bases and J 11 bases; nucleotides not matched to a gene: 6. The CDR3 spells CASSFRLAGDQQYF. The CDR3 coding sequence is TGCGCCAGCAGCTTCCGACTAGCGGGGGACCAGCAGTATTTT.

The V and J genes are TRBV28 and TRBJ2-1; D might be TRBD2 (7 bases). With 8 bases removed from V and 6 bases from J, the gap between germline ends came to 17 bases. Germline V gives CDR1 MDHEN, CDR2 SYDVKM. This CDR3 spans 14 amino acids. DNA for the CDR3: TGTGCCAGCCTAGAGCGGGAAGGGGGCAATGAGCAGTTCTTC. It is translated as CASLEREGGNEQFF.

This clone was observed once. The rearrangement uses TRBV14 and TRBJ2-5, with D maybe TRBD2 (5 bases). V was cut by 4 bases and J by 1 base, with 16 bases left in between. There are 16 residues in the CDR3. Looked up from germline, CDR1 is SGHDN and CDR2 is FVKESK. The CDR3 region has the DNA TGTGCCAGCAGCCCCCGCTTAGAGCGGCTCCAAGAGACCCAGTACTTC. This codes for CASSPRLERLQETQYF.

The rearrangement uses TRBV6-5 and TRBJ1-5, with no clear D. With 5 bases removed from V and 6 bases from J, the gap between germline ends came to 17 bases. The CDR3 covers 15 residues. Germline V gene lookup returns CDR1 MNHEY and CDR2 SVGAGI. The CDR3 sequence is CASSTGVGLGQPQHF. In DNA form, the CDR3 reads TGTGCCAGCAGTACGGGAGTCGGGCTTGGTCAGCCCCAGCATTTT.

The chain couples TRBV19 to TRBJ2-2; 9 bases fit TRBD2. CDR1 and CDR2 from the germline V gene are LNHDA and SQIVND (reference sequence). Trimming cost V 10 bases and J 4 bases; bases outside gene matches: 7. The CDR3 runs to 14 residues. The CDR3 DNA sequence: TGTGCCACCGTGAGCGGGAGGCTCACCGGGGAGCTGTTTTTT. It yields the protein CATVSGRLTGELFF.

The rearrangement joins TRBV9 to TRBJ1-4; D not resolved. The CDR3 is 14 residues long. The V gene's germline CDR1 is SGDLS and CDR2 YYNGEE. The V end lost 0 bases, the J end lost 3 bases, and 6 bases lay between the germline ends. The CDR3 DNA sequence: TGTGCCAGCAGCGTAGCGTCCGCTAATGAAAAACTGTTTTTT. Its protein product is CASSVASANEKLFF.

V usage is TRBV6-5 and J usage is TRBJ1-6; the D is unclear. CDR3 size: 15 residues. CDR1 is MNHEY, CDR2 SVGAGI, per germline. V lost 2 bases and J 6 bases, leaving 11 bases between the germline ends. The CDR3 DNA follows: TGTGCCAGCAGTTACGACCGGGGTCCTAATTCACCCCTCCACTTT. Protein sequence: CASSYDRGPNSPLHF.

CDR3 bases: TGTGCCAGTAGTATACGGGAGGGCTTAAATACGCAGTATTTT. As protein: CASSIREGLNTQYF. The rearrangement joins TRBV19 to TRBJ2-3, with TRBD2 matching 8 bases. Trimming at V came to 2 bases and at J to 7 bases, leaving 5 bases not matched to a gene. From germline, CDR1 is LNHDA and CDR2 SQIVND (reference sequence). The CDR3 totals 14 residues.

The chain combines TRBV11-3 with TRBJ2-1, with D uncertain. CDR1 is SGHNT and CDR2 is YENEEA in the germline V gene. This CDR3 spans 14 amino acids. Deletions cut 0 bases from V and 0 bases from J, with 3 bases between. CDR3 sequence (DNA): TGTGCCAGCAGCTTAGAACCCTCCTACAATGAGCAGTTCTTC. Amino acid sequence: CASSLEPSYNEQFF.

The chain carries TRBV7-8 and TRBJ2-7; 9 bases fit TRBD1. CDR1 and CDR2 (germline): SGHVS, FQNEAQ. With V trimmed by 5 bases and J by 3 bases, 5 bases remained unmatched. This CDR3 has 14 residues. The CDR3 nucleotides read TGTGCCAGCAGCCCAAGACAGGGGGGCTACGAGCAGTACTTC. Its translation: CASSPRQGGYEQYF.

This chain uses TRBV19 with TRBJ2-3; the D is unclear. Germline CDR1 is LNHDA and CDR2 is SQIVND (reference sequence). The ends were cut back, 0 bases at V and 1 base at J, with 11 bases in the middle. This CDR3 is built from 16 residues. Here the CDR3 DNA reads TGTGCCAGTAGTATAGATGTGGAGACTGGCACAGATACGCAGTATTTT. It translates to CASSIDVETGTDTQYF.

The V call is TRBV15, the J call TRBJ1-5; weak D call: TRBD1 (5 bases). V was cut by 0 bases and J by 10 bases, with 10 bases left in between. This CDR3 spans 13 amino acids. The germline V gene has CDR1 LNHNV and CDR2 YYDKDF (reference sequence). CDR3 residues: CATSRESGDPQHF. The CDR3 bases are TGTGCCACCAGCAGAGAATCTGGGGACCCCCAGCATTTT. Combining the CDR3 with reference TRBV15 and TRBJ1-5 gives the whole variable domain DAMVIQNPRYQVTQFGKPVTLSCSQTLNHNVMYWYQQKSSQAPKLLFHYYDKDFNNEADTPDNFQSRRPNTSFCFLDIRSPGLGDTAMYLCATSRESGDPQHFGDGTRLSIL.